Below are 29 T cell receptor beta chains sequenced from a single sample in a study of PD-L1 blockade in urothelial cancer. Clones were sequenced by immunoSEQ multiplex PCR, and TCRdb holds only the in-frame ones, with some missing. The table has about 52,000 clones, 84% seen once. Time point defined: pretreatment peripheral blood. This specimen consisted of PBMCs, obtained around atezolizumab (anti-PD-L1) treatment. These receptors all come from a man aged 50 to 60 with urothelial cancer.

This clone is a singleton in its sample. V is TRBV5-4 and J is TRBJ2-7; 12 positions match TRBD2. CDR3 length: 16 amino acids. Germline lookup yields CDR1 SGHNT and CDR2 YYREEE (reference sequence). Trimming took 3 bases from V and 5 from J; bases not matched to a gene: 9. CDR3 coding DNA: TGTGCCAGCAGCTCTAGCGGGAGGGCCGGGAGGGACGAGCAGTACTTC. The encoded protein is CASSSSGRAGRDEQYF.

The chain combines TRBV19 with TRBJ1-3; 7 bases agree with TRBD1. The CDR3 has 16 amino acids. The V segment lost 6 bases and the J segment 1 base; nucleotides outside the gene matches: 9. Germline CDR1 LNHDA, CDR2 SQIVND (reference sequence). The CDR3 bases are TGTGCCAGTAGCCCCCTCAGGGGGAAGTCTGGAAACACCATATATTTT. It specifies CASSPLRGKSGNTIYF.

The CDR3: CASIRQARQTQYF. The CDR3 region has the DNA TGTGCCAGCATTCGACAGGCCAGACAGACCCAGTACTTC. The J gene is TRBJ2-5, the V gene TRBV2, with a possible D match to TRBD1 (6 bases). V lost 7 bases and J 6 bases, leaving 15 bases between the germline ends. This CDR3 is 13 amino acids long. The germline V gene encodes CDR1 SNHLY and CDR2 FYNNEI.

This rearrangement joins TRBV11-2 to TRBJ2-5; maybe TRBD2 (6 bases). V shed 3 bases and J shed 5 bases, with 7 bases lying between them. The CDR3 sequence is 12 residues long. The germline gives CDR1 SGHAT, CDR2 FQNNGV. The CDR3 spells CASSFRGETQYF. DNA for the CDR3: TGTGCCAGCAGCTTTCGGGGGGAGACCCAGTACTTC.

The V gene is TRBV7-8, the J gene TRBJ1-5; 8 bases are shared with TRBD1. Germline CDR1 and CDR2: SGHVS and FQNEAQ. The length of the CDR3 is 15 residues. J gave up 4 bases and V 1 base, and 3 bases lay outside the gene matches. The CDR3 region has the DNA TGTGCCAGCAGCTTAGGACAGGGGAATAATCAGCCCCAGCATTTT. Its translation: CASSLGQGNNQPQHF. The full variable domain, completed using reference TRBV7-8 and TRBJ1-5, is GAGVSQSPRYKVAKRGQDVALRCDPISGHVSLFWYQQALGQGPEFLTYFQNEAQLDKSGLPSDRFFAERPEGSVSTLKIQRTQQEDSAVYLCASSLGQGNNQPQHFGDGTRLSIL.

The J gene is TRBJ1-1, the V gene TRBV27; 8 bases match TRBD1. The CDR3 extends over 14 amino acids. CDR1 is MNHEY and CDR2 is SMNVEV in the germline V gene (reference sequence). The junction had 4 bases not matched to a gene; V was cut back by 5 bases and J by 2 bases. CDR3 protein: CASSRTGGNTEAFF. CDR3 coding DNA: TGTGCCAGCAGTCGTACAGGGGGAAACACTGAAGCTTTCTTT.

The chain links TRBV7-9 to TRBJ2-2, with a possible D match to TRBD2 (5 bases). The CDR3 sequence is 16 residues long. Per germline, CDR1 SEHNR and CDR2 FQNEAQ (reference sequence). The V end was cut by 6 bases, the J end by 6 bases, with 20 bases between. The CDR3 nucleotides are TGTGCCAGCAGGTTTGAGTGGGGAGTAGTCTCCGGGGAGCTGTTTTTT. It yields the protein CASRFEWGVVSGELFF.

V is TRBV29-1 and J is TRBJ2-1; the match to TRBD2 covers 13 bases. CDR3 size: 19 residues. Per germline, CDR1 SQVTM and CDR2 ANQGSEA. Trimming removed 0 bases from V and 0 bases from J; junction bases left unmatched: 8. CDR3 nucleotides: TGCAGCGTTGAAGATGGGGGACTAGCGGGGCGCAGCTCCTACAATGAGCAGTTCTTC. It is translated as CSVEDGGLAGRSSYNEQFF.

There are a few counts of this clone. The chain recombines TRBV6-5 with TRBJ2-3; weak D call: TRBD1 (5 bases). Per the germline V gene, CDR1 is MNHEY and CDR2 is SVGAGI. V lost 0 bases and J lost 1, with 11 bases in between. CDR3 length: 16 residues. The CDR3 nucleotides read TGTGCCAGCAGTTACTCGATAGCAGGGCGCACAGATACGCAGTATTTT. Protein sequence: CASSYSIAGRTDTQYF.

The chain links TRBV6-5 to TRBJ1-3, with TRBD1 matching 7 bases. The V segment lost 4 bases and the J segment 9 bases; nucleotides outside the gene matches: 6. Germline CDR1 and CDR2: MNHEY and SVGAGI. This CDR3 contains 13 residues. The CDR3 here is CASSSRQGGTIYF. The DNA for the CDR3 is TGTGCCAGCAGTTCCCGACAGGGCGGCACCATATATTTT.

DNA for the CDR3: TGTGCCAGCAGCCAAATTTGGGGGGACTATGGCTACACCTTC. Its protein is CASSQIWGDYGYTF. This chain links TRBV11-2 with TRBJ1-2; D is perhaps TRBD1 (5 bases). There are 14 residues in the CDR3. Germline V gene data show CDR1 as SGHAT and CDR2 as FQNNGV. Trimming removed 5 bases from V and 3 bases from J, with 13 bases in between.

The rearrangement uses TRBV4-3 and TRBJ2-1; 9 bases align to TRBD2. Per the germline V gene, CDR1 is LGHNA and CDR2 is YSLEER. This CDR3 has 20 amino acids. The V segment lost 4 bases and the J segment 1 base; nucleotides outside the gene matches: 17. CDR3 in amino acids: CASSPTSGLAGMGSYNEQFF. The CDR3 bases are TGCGCCAGCAGCCCCACTTCTGGTCTAGCGGGAATGGGGTCCTACAATGAGCAGTTCTTC.

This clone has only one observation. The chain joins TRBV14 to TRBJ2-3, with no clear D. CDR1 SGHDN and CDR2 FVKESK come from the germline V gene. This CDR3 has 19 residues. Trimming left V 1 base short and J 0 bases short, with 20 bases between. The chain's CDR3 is CASSQVGGGLSFSTDTQYF. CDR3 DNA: TGTGCCAGCAGCCAAGTAGGCGGCGGCCTTTCCTTTAGCACAGATACGCAGTATTTT.

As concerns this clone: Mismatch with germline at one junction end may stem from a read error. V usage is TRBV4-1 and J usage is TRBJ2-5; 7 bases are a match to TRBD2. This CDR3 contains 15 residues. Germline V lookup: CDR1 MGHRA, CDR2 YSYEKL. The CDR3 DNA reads TGCGCCAGCAGCCCGTCTAGCGGCATAAGAGAGGCCCAGTACTTC. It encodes CASSPSSGIREAQYF.

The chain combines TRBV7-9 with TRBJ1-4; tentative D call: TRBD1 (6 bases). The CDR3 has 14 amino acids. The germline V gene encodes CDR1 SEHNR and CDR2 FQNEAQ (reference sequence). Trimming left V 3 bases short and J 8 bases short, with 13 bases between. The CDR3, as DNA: TGTGCCAGCAGCTTTAGTAGGGGGACGGAAAAACTGTTTTTT. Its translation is CASSFSRGTEKLFF.

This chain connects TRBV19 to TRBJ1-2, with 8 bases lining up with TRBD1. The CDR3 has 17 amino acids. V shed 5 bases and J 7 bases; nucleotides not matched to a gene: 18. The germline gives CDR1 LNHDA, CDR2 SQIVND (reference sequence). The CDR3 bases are TGTGCCAGTAGTGCCCGCCCGGGCCAGGGGGCAGGAATTGGCTACACCTTC. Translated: CASSARPGQGAGIGYTF.

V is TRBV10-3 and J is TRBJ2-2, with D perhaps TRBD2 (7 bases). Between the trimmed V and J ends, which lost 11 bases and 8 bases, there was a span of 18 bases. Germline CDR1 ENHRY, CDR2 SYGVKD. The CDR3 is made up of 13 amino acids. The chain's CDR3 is CAGQKGEGGELFF. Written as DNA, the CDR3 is TGTGCCGGACAAAAGGGGGAGGGAGGGGAGCTGTTTTTT.

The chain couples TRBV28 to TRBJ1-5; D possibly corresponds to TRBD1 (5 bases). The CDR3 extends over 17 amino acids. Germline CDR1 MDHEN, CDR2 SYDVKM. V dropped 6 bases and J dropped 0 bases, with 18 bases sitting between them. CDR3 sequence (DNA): TGTGCCAGCAGAGCACCTCAGGGATCGAATAGCAATCAGCCCCAGCATTTT. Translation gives CASRAPQGSNSNQPQHF.

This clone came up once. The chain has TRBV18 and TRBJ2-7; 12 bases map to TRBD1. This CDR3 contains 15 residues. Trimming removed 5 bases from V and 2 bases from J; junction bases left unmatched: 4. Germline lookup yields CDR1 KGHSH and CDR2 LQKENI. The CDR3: CASSAGTGGTYEQYF. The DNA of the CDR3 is TGTGCCAGCTCAGCAGGGACAGGGGGCACCTACGAGCAGTACTTC.

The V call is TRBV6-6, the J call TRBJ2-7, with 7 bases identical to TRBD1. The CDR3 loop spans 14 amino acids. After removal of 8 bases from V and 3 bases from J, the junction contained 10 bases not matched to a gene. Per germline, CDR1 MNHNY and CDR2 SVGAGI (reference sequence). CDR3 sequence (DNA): TGTGCCAGCCGGGACAGAGAAAACTACTACGAGCAGTACTTC. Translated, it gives CASRDRENYYEQYF.

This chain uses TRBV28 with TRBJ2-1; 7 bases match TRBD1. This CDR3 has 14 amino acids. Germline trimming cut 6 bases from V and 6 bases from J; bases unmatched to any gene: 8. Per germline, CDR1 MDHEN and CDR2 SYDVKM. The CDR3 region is CASSFQGVPNEQFF. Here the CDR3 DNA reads TGTGCCAGCAGCTTCCAGGGGGTTCCCAATGAGCAGTTCTTC.

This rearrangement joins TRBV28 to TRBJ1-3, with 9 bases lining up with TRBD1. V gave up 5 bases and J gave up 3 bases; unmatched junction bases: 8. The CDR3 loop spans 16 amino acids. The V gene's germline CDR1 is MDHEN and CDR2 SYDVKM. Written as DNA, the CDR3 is TGTGCCAGCAGTCCACCGGGACAGGGTTTTGGAAACACCATATATTTT. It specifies CASSPPGQGFGNTIYF.

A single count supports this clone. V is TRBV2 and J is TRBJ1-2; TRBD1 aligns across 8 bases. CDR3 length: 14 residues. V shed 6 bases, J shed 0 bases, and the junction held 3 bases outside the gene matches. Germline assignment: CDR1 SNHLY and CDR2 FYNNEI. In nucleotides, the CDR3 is TGTGCCAGCAGGACGGACAGGGCTAACTATGGCTACACCTTC. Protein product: CASRTDRANYGYTF.

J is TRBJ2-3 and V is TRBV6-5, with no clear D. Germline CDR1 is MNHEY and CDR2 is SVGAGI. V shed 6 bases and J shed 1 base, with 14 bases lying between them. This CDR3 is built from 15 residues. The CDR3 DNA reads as TGTGCCAGCAGCTTCTACGGTGGAGGCACAGATACGCAGTATTTT. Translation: CASSFYGGGTDTQYF.

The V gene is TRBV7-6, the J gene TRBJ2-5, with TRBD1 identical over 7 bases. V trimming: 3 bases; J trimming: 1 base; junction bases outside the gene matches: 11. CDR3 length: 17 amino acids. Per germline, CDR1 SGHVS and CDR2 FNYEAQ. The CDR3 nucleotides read TGTGCCAGCAGCTTCGAGGTGACAGGGCAACCCCAAGAGACCCAGTACTTC. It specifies CASSFEVTGQPQETQYF.

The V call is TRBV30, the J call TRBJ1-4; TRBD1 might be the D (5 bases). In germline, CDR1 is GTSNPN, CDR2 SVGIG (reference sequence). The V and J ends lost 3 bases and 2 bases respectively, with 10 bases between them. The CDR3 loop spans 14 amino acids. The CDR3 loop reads CAWSQGGTNEKLFF. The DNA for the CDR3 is TGTGCCTGGAGCCAGGGTGGGACTAATGAAAAACTGTTTTTT.

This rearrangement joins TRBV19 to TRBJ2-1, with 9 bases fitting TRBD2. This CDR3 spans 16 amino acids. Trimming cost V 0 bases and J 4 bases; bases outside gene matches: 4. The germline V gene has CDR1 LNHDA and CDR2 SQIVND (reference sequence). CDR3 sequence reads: CASSIDQRGVYNEQFF. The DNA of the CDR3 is TGTGCCAGTAGTATAGATCAGCGGGGGGTTTACAATGAGCAGTTCTTC.

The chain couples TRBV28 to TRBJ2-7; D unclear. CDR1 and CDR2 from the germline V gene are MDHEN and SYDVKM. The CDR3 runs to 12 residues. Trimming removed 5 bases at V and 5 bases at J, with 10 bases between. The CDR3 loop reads CASSPPFHEQYF. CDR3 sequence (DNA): TGTGCCAGCAGTCCCCCATTCCACGAGCAGTACTTC.

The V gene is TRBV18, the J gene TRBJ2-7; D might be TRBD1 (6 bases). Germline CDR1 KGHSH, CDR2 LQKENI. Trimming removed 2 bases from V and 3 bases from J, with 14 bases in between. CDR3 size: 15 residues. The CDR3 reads CASSPYTGNSYEQYF. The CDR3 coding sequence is TGTGCCAGCTCACCATATACAGGGAACAGCTACGAGCAGTACTTC.